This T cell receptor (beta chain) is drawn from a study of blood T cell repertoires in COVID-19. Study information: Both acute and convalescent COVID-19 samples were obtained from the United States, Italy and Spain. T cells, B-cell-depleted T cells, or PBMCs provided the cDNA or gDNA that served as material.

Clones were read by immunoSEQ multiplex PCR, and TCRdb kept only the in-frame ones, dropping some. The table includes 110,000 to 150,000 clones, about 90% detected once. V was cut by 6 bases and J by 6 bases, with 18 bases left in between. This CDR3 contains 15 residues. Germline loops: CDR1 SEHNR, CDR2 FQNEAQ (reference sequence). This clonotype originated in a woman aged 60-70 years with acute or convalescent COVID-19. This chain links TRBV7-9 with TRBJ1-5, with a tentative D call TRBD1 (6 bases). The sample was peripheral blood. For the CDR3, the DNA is TGTGCCAGCAGGGCCACCGAGGGGGATCCTCAGCCCCAGCATTTT. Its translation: CASRATEGDPQPQHF.